A selection of T cell receptor beta chains follows, all from one sample in a study of T cell responses to AZD1222 COVID-19 vaccine. The assay was immunoSEQ multiplex PCR, and TCRdb's table has in-frame clones only and misses some. This table has some 150,000 clones, 89% appearing once. The specimen comprised peripheral blood, sampled on day 0 of AZD1222 vaccination. The receptors come from an adult in good health. CDR3s include the opening cysteine and the closing phenylalanine or tryptophan. Each record gives: V gene, J gene, CDR3 protein.

TRBV19	TRBJ2-7	CASSITGASYEQYF
TRBV5-4	TRBJ1-2	CASSSRSSNYGYTF
TRBV19	TRBJ2-5	CASTRGPSYEETQYF
TRBV5-1	TRBJ2-7	CASSLVGGVSYEQYF
TRBV28	TRBJ1-1	CASSSGPNTEAFF
TRBV4-2	TRBJ2-7	CASSQGKGAYEQYF
TRBV18	TRBJ2-7	CASSPPGTGSYEQYF
TRBV5-4	TRBJ1-2	CASSPSLAGDLGYTF
TRBV4-3	TRBJ1-1	CASSQDGTGTEAFF
TRBV3-1/TRBV3-2	TRBJ1-6	CASSQGQGNSPLHF
TRBV6-1	TRBJ1-1	CASSEKRRQTVGSATEAFF
TRBV7-2	TRBJ2-2	CASSSTGTTNTGELFF
TRBV4-3	TRBJ2-4	CASSQDRALAKNIQYF
TRBV7-2	TRBJ2-2	CASSLGGWTGELFF
TRBV2	TRBJ2-2	CASARTYNTGELFF
TRBV9	TRBJ1-1	CASSSTGQNTEAFF
TRBV28	TRBJ2-7	CASSFSSRGLYEQYF
TRBV6-2/TRBV6-3	TRBJ2-3	CASSQPPQTYNTDTQYF
TRBV7-9	TRBJ1-1	CASSLWGTEAFF
TRBV9	TRBJ1-2	CASSFLGAGTGYTF
TRBV5-1	TRBJ2-5	CASSLDPGYQETQYF
TRBV18	TRBJ1-2	CASSPGGYGYTF
TRBV7-9	TRBJ2-7	CASSLGQVSSYEQYF
TRBV28	TRBJ1-2	CASSSNYGYTF
TRBV9	TRBJ1-2	CASSASGAGYTF
TRBV28	TRBJ1-5	CASSPPGSNQPQHF
TRBV18	TRBJ2-1	CASSPQTAIYNEQFF
TRBV3-1/TRBV3-2	TRBJ1-5	CASSHIREPGYNQPQHF
TRBV19	TRBJ2-3	CASSIRGGHSTDTQYF